Reported below is one T cell receptor beta chain. This entry comes from a study of cytomegalovirus exposure and HLA in healthy donors. The overall study: The same platform was used for the 120 validation repertoires and the roughly 680 first-cohort repertoires, a later analysis reported.

Germline V CDR1 and CDR2: KGHSH, LQKENI. Trimming shortened V by 2 bases and J by 2 bases, and 12 bases separated the two germline ends. This CDR3 spans 16 amino acids. The method was immunoSEQ multiplex PCR; TCRdb's version includes in-frame clones alone and lacks a portion of them. The sample includes 150,000 to 200,000 clones, roughly 86% of them seen just once. The chain couples TRBV18 to TRBJ2-2; unclear D gene. The clonotype comes from a woman between 18 and 29 years old in good health and CMV-seronegative. Sequencing was done on a sample of PBMCs. CDR3 residues: CASSPIEQLNTGELFF. In nucleotides, the CDR3 is TGTGCCAGCTCACCAATCGAACAGTTAAACACCGGGGAGCTGTTTTTT.